Listed here are 2 T cell receptor beta chains from one sample, sequenced in a study of molecular identifiers for immune sequencing clone quantification (dated by TCRdb to about 2018). Library preparation was by PCR. Reads for this sample came from a NextSeq 500. Using fastp at Q25 and MiXCR, TCRdb reprocessed the public reads and kept productive beta chains. Identical CDR3 proteins give one entry, which carries the most common genes and DNA. The sample yields 100,000 or so distinct CDR3 sequences; roughly 34% were counted once. The ten top clones hold 4% to 5% of the sample. Input material: naive CD8+ T cells from blood, with Jurkat cell RNA spiked in. The cell subset or site label here, explained by the study, means: FACS-sorted CD8+CD4-CCR7+CD45RA+ naive T cells. The receptors shown here come from a human donor in good health. Some libraries in this study had Jurkat cell RNA spiked in.

This clonotype was detected only a few times. The J gene is TRBJ2-7, the V gene TRBV5-1, with TRBD1 identical over 8 bases. V lost 1 base to trimming and J lost 1 base; unmatched junction nucleotides: 4. CDR1 and CDR2 (germline): SGHRS, YFSETQ. The CDR3 runs to 15 residues. CDR3 amino acids: CASSLSQGASYEQYF. DNA of the CDR3: TGCGCCAGCAGCTTGTCTCAGGGGGCTTCCTACGAGCAGTACTTC.

The V call is TRBV3-1, the J call TRBJ1-2, with TRBD1 as a possible D gene (5 bases). The CDR3 is 15 amino acids. V was trimmed by 1 base and J by 3 bases, leaving 12 bases between them. Germline V CDR1 and CDR2: LGHDT, YNNKEL (reference sequence). DNA for the CDR3: TGTGCCAGCAGCCAAGGATCCCAGGGTGACTATGGCTACACCTTC. Its protein is CASSQGSQGDYGYTF.